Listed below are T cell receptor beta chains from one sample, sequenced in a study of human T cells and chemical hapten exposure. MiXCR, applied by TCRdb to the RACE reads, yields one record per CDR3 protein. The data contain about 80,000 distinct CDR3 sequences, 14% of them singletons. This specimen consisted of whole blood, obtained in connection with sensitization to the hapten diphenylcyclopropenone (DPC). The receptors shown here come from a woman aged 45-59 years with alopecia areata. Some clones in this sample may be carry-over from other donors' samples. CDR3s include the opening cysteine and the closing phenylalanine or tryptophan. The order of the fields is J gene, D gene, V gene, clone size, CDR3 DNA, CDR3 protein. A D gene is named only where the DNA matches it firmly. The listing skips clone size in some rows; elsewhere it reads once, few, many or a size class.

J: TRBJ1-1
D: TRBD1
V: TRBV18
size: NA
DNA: TGTGCCAGCTCACCGGGACAGGGAACGAACACTGAAGCTTTCTTT
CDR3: CASSPGQGTNTEAFF

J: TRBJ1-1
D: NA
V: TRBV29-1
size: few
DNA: TGCAGCGTTGGGGACATTGAAGCTTTCTTT
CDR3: CSVGDIEAFF

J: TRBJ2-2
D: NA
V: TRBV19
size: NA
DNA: TGTGCCAGTAGTATAGATGGGGCGCGGACCGGGGAGCTGTTTTTT
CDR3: CASSIDGARTGELFF

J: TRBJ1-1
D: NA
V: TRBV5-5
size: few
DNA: TGTGCCAGCAGCGGACAGTTTGAAGCTTTCTTT
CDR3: CASSGQFEAFF

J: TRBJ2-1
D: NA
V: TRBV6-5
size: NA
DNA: TGTGCCAGCAGTTACGGTCCCGGTCGTCTCCGTTACAATGAGCAGTTCTTC
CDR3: CASSYGPGRLRYNEQFF

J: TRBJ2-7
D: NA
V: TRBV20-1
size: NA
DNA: TGCAGTGGAGGACTTCTAGAATCCTACGAGCAGTACTTC
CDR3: CSGGLLESYEQYF

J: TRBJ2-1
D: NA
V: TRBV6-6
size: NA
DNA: TGTGCCAGCACCGGAACTGAGAGAACCGGGGAGCAGTTCTTC
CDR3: CASTGTERTGEQFF

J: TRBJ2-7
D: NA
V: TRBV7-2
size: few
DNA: TGTGCCAGCAGCTTAGTCCGGGGGGAGCAGTACTTC
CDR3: CASSLVRGEQYF

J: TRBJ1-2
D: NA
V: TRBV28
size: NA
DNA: TGTGCCGGGCTCACAGCTGGCTATGGCTACACCTTC
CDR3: CAGLTAGYGYTF

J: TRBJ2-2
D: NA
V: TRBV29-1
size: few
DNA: TGCAGCGTCCTAACAGGGACCGGGGAGCTGTTTTTT
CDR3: CSVLTGTGELFF